This TCR beta chain was recorded in a study of lymphopenia after photon versus proton radiotherapy. Study results and caveats: Only patients who died were analyzed for survival; proton advantage is unproven. After the lymphocyte nadir, photon-treated repertoires showed oligoclonal expansion, especially of CD8+ Temra cells. Under photons, naive T cells and diversity fell while effector/memory populations rose.

V was trimmed by 1 base and J by 2 bases, leaving 19 bases between them. Per germline, CDR1 LGHNA and CDR2 YNFKEQ. The CDR3 runs to 18 residues. Regarding this clone: Its antigen remains unknown.

Profiling relied on immunoSEQ multiplex PCR, and the TCRdb table lists in-frame clones only, not all of them. The data show about 83,000 clones, around four fifths seen once. Source: peripheral blood, taken from a patient treated with proton-based radiotherapy. This rearrangement joins TRBV4-2 to TRBJ2-3, with a tentative D call TRBD1 (5 bases). This TCR was sampled from a man aged 55 to 70 with pancreatic cancer. CDR3 residues: CASSQGQWAAPPTDTQYF. The CDR3 nucleotides read TGTGCCAGCAGCCAAGGACAGTGGGCGGCCCCCCCCACAGATACGCAGTATTTT.